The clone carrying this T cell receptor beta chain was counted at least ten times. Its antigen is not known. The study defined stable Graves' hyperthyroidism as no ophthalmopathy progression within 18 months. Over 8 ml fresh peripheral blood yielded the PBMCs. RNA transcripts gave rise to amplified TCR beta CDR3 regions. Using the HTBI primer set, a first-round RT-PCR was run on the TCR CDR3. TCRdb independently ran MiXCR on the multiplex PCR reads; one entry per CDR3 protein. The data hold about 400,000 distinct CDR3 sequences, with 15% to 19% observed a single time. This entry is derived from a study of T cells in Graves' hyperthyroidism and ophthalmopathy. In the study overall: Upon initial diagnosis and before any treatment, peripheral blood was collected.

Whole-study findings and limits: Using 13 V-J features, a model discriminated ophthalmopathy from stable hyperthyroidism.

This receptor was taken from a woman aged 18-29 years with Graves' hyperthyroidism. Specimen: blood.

CDR3 DNA sequence: TGCAGTGCCACCGGGACTCTCTCCACAGATACGCAGTATTTT. This translates into CSATGTLSTDTQYF. V gene TRBV20-1 combines with J gene TRBJ2-3; tentatively, D is TRBD2 (6 bases). Trimming cost V 6 bases and J 2 bases, with 15 bases left between them. The germline V gene encodes CDR1 DFQATT and CDR2 SNEGSKA (reference sequence). This CDR3 has 14 residues.